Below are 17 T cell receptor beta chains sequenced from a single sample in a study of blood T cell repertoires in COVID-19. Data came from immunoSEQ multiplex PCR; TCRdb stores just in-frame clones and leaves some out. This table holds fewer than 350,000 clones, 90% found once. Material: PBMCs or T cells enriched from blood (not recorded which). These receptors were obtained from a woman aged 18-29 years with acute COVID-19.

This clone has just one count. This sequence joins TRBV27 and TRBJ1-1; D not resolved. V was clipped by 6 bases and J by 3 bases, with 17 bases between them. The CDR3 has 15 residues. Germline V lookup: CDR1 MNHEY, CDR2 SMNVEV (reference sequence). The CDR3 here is CASSPRATEDTEAFF. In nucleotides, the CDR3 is TGTGCCAGCAGCCCCCGGGCCACGGAGGACACTGAAGCTTTCTTT.

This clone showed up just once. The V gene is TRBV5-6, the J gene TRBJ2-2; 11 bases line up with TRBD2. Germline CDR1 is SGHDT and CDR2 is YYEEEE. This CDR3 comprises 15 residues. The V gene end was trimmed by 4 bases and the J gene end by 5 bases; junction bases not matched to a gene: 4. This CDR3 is CASSASGRRTGELFF. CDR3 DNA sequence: TGTGCCAGCAGCGCTAGCGGGAGGCGTACCGGGGAGCTGTTTTTT.

The CDR3 nucleotides read TGTGCCAGCAGTTTCTTCCTGGACAGGGGCTTAACCGGGGAGCTGTTTTTT. It encodes CASSFFLDRGLTGELFF. The chain combines TRBV6-2 or TRBV6-3 with TRBJ2-2; 9 bases line up with TRBD1. CDR1 is MNHEY, CDR2 SVGEGT, per germline. V trimming: 4 bases; J trimming: 5 bases; junction bases outside the gene matches: 11. The length of the CDR3 is 17 residues.

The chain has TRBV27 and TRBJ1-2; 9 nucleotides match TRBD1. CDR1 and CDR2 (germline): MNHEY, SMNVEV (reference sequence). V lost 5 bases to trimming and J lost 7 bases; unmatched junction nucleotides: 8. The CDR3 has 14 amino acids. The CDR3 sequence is CASSPGTGSGGYTF. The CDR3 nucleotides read TGTGCCAGCAGTCCCGGGACAGGGTCGGGTGGCTACACCTTC.

This chain's CDR3 is CASSDDWDQPQHF. Written as DNA, the CDR3 is TGTGCCAGCAGTGACGACTGGGATCAGCCCCAGCATTTT. The chain joins TRBV27 to TRBJ1-5; D is undetermined. The CDR3 length is 13 residues. Looked up from germline, CDR1 is MNHEY and CDR2 is SMNVEV (reference sequence). Trimming cost V 5 bases and J 5 bases, with 10 bases left between them.

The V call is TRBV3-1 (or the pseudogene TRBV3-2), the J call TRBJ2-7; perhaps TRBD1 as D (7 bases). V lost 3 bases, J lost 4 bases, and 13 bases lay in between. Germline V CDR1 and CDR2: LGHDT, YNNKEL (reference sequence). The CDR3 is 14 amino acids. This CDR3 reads CASSQGGRGYEQYF. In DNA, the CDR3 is TGTGCCAGCAGCCAGGGGGGCAGGGGGTACGAGCAGTACTTC.

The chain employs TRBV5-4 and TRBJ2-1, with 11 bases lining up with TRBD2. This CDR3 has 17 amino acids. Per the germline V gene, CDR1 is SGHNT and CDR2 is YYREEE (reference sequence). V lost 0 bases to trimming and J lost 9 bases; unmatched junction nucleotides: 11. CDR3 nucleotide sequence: TGTGCCAGCAGCTTGGCCAGTATACTAGCGGGAGCGGGTGAGCAGTTCTTC. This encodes CASSLASILAGAGEQFF.

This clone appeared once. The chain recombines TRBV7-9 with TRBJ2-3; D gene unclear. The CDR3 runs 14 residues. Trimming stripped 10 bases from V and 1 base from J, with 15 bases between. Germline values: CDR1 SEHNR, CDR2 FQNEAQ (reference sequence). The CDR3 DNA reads TGTGCCATCCTAAGGATAGAGGGCACAGATACGCAGTATTTT. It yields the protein CAILRIEGTDTQYF.

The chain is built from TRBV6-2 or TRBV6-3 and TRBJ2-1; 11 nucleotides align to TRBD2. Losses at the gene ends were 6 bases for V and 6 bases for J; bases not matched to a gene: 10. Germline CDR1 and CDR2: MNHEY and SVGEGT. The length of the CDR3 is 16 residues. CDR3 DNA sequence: TGTGCCAGCAGCTATCCACTAGCGGGAGTTCTCAATGAGCAGTTCTTC. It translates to CASSYPLAGVLNEQFF.

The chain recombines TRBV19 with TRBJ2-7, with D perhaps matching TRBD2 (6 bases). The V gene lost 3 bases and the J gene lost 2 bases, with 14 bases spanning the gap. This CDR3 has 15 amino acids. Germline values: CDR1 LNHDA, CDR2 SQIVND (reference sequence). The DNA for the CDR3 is TGTGCCAGTAGTATGGGTTTAGCGGAGGCCTACGAGCAGTACTTC. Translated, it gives CASSMGLAEAYEQYF.

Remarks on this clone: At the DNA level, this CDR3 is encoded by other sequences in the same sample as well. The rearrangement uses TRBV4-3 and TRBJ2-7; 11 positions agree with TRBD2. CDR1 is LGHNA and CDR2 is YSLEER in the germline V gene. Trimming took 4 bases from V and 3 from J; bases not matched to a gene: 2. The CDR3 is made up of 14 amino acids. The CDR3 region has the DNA TGCGCCAGCAGCCCGGGGACTAGCGGCTACGAGCAGTACTTC. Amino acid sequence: CASSPGTSGYEQYF.

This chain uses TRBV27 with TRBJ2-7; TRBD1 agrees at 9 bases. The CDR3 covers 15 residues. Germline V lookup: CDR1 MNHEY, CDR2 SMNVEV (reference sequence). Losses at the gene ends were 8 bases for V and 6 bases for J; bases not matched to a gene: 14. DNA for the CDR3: TGTGCCAGCGGGGGGTTGGGGACAGGGTATCTCGAGCAGTACTTC. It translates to CASGGLGTGYLEQYF.

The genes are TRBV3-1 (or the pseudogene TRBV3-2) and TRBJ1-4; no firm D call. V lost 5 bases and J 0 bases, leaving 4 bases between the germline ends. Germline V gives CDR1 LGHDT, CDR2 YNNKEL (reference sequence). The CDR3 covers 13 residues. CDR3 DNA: TGTGCCAGCAGCTTAGCAACTAATGAAAAACTGTTTTTT. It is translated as CASSLATNEKLFF.

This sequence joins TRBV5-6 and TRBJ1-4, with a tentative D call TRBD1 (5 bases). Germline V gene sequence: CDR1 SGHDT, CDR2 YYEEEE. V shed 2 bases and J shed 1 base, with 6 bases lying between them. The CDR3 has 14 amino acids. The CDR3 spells CASSFGGTNEKLFF. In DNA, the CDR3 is TGTGCCAGCAGCTTCGGGGGAACTAATGAAAAACTGTTTTTT.

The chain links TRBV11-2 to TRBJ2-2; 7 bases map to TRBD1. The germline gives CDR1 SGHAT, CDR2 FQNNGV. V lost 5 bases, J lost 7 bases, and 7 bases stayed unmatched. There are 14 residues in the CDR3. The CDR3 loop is CASSLPTGDGELFF. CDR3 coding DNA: TGTGCCAGCAGCCTACCAACAGGGGACGGGGAGCTGTTTTTT.

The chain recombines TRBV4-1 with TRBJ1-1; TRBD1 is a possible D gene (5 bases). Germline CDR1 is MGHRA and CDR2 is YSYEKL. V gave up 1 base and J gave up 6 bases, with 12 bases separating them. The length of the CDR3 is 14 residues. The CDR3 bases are TGCGCCAGCAGCCAAGGTCAGGGCAGAGCTGAAGCTTTCTTT. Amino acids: CASSQGQGRAEAFF.

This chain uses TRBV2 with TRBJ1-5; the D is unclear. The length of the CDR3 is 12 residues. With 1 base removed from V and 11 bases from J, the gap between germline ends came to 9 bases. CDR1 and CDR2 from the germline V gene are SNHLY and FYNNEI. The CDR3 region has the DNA TGTGCCAGCAGTGAAGGGGCGTCGGCCCAGCATTTT. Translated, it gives CASSEGASAQHF.